These T cell receptor beta chains were read from a single sample in a study of blood T cell repertoires in COVID-19. The data were produced by immunoSEQ multiplex PCR, yet TCRdb's version contains in-frame clones alone and is incomplete. The sample includes around 310,000 clones, 88% seen only once; the top ten take over 4.5%. The sample comprised PBMCs or T cells enriched from blood (not recorded which). The receptors come from a man aged 25 to 45 who had recovered from COVID-19. The CDR3 runs from the conserved cysteine through the conserved F or W. The D gene is left open where the match is weak. Where a row states a size, it is once, few, many or the class of an expanded clone; other rows omit it.

TRBJ2-3,TRBV7-9,TRBD1,NA,CASSLGQGERDTQYF,TGTGCCAGCAGCCTGGGACAGGGGGAGCGCGATACGCAGTATTTT
TRBJ1-2,TRBV9,TRBD1,NA,CASSGTGDSLNYGYTF,TGTGCCAGCAGCGGCACTGGGGACAGCCTTAACTATGGCTACACCTTC
TRBJ2-3,TRBV7-9,TRBD1,NA,CASSLSPGQGGTDTQYF,TGTGCCAGCAGCTTAAGCCCCGGCCAGGGGGGCACAGATACGCAGTATTTT
TRBJ1-6,TRBV6-5,NA,NA,CASRGDLNSPLHF,TGTGCCAGCCGGGGAGACCTTAATTCACCCCTCCACTTT
TRBJ1-1,TRBV6-5,NA,NA,CATEMRANTEAFF,TGTGCCACCGAGATGCGGGCGAACACTGAAGCTTTCTTT
TRBJ2-2,TRBV19,NA,NA,CASSRGLDRNTGELFF,TGTGCCAGTAGCCGAGGGTTAGATCGGAACACCGGGGAGCTGTTTTTT
TRBJ2-5,TRBV19,TRBD2,NA,CASSMGTSGGWETQYF,TGTGCCAGTAGTATGGGAACTAGCGGTGGATGGGAGACCCAGTACTTC
TRBJ1-4,TRBV27,TRBD1,once,CASSPRTGTEKLFF,TGTGCCAGCAGTCCCCGGACAGGGACTGAAAAACTGTTTTTT
TRBJ2-7,TRBV7-2,TRBD2,NA,CASSLSAGGRYEQYF,TGTGCCAGCAGCTTATCGGCGGGGGGTAGGTACGAGCAGTACTTC
TRBJ2-3,TRBV10-2,TRBD2,NA,CASSFSGGYTDTQYF,TGCGCCAGCAGTTTTAGCGGGGGCTACACAGATACGCAGTATTTT
TRBJ1-1,TRBV7-8,TRBD1,NA,CASSPGDRGKAFF,TGTGCCAGCAGCCCTGGGGACAGGGGAAAAGCTTTCTTT
TRBJ2-1,TRBV7-3,TRBD1,NA,CASSSAGTVYNEQFF,TGTGCCAGCAGCTCCGCCGGGACAGTGTACAATGAGCAGTTCTTC
TRBJ1-4,TRBV7-9,NA,NA,CASSPGGSTNEKLFF,TGTGCCAGCAGCCCGGGGGGGTCAACTAATGAAAAACTGTTTTTT
TRBJ2-3,TRBV10-3,TRBD2,few,CAITGRGGTDTQYF,TGTGCCATCACTGGGCGGGGGGGCACAGATACGCAGTATTTT
TRBJ2-7,TRBV18,TRBD1,NA,CASSPADRDLYF,TGTGCCAGCTCACCAGCGGACAGGGATCTGTACTTC
TRBJ1-2,TRBV5-1,NA,NA,CASSLGDGFNYGYTF,TGCGCCAGCAGCTTGGGAGACGGGTTTAACTATGGCTACACCTTC
TRBJ2-7,TRBV9,TRBD2,NA,CASSVGGGRSYEQYF,TGTGCCAGCAGCGTCGGGGGGGGTCGCTCCTACGAGCAGTACTTC
TRBJ2-1,TRBV11-2,TRBD2,once,CASSLVSGGGFDEQFF,TGTGCCAGCAGCTTAGTGAGCGGGGGGGGTTTCGATGAGCAGTTCTTC
TRBJ1-1,TRBV28,TRBD1,NA,CASSPGGQGRTEAFF,TGTGCCAGCAGTCCCGGGGGACAGGGAAGGACTGAAGCTTTCTTT
TRBJ1-3,TRBV18,NA,NA,CASSPRSAGAGNTIYF,TGTGCCAGCTCACCCAGATCGGCAGGGGCTGGAAACACCATATATTTT
TRBJ1-3,TRBV5-1,TRBD1,NA,CASSSGQGFGNTIYF,TGCGCCAGCAGCTCGGGACAGGGTTTTGGAAACACCATATATTTT
TRBJ1-1,TRBV11-2,NA,NA,CASSSYRNTEAFF,TGTGCCAGCAGCTCGTACAGGAACACTGAAGCTTTCTTT
TRBJ2-5,TRBV5-1,NA,NA,CASSLDLRETQYF,TGCGCCAGCAGCTTGGATCTTCGGGAGACCCAGTACTTC
TRBJ1-1,TRBV5-1,NA,NA,CASSGAVNTEAFF,TGCGCCAGCTCAGGGGCGGTGAACACTGAAGCTTTCTTT
TRBJ1-1,TRBV11-2,NA,NA,CASSLDTGLASFF,TGTGCCAGCAGCTTGGATACAGGGTTAGCTTCTTTCTTT
TRBJ2-1,TRBV11-2,NA,NA,CASSLRGSSYNEQFF,TGTGCCAGCAGCCTACGGGGGAGCTCCTACAATGAGCAGTTCTTC